Below are 19 T cell receptor beta chains sequenced from a single sample in a study of T cells after posttransplantation cyclophosphamide. Cyclophosphamide on days +3 and +4 followed busulfan-fludarabine conditioning and a marrow graft. The assay was immunoSEQ multiplex PCR, and TCRdb's table has in-frame clones only and misses some. Among roughly 20,000 clones, around 70% were seen once, and the ten largest hold around 25%. Sample: PBMCs, taken after an allogeneic stem cell transplant with post-transplant cyclophosphamide. The origin of the receptors is a male patient in his thirties who received an allogeneic stem cell transplant from a related donor, was CMV-positive, and had acute GVHD only. The graft donor may have given rise to some T cells.

V gene TRBV11-3 combines with J gene TRBJ2-5, with D possibly matching TRBD1 (6 bases). Trimming shortened V by 4 bases and J by 4 bases, and 10 bases separated the two germline ends. The CDR3 extends over 13 amino acids. Germline V gives CDR1 SGHNT, CDR2 YENEEA. In DNA form, the CDR3 reads TGTGCCAGCAGCTCCAGGGGTGGAGAGACCCAGTACTTC. It translates to CASSSRGGETQYF.

In its sample, this clone was seen a few times. The V call is TRBV28, the J call TRBJ1-5; a weak D match, TRBD1 (6 bases). Trimming removed 4 bases at V and 0 bases at J, with 16 bases between. This CDR3 has 17 residues. Germline V CDR1 and CDR2: MDHEN, SYDVKM. The CDR3 DNA follows: TGTGCCAGCAGTTCACGACAGGCCAAATATAGCAATCAGCCCCAGCATTTT. Its translation is CASSSRQAKYSNQPQHF.

Many counts were recorded for this clone. The chain combines TRBV7-6 with TRBJ1-1; 9 positions match TRBD1. This CDR3 contains 13 residues. Germline loops: CDR1 SGHVS, CDR2 FNYEAQ. With V trimmed by 5 bases and J by 6 bases, 4 bases remained unmatched. The CDR3 bases are TGTGCCAGCAGCCGGGACAGGGAGGCTGAAGCTTTCTTT. Protein product: CASSRDREAEAFF.

This clone was counted between two and nine times. This sequence joins TRBV29-1 and TRBJ1-1; TRBD1 might be the D (6 bases). V was shortened by 4 bases and J by 1 base, with 10 bases between the two germline ends. The CDR3 is 13 residues long. Germline values: CDR1 SQVTM, CDR2 ANQGSEA. DNA for the CDR3: TGCAGCGTTGGCGACAGGACGAACACTGAAGCTTTCTTT. Its translation is CSVGDRTNTEAFF.

This chain links TRBV5-1 with TRBJ2-5; TRBD2 matches 7 bases. The V and J ends lost 4 bases and 2 bases, in that order; junction bases with no gene match: 5. CDR1 SGHRS and CDR2 YFSETQ come from the germline V gene. The CDR3 covers 14 residues. The CDR3: CASSHLSGQETQYF. The CDR3 DNA reads TGCGCCAGCAGCCACCTTAGCGGGCAAGAGACCCAGTACTTC.

This chain's CDR3 is CASSLDGGRGTDTQYF. CDR3 DNA sequence: TGTGCCAGCAGCTTGGATGGAGGGAGAGGAACAGATACGCAGTATTTT. The V gene is TRBV5-5, the J gene TRBJ2-3; TRBD2 is a possible D gene (6 bases). CDR3 length: 16 residues. In germline, CDR1 is SGHKS, CDR2 YYEKEE (reference sequence). V was shortened by 0 bases and J by 3 bases, with 14 bases between the two germline ends.

The chain combines TRBV4-2 with TRBJ1-1, with TRBD1 matching 8 bases. The CDR3 has 14 residues. The V gene end was trimmed by 3 bases and the J gene end by 6 bases; junction bases not matched to a gene: 6. Germline-derived CDR1 and CDR2 are LGHNA and YNFKEQ. CDR3 DNA sequence: TGTGCCAGCAGCCAGGACCCACAGGGGGCTGAAGCTTTCTTT. Translation: CASSQDPQGAEAFF.

This clone was found a few times. This chain uses TRBV18 with TRBJ1-2; D is unclear. Germline CDR1 and CDR2: KGHSH and LQKENI. The CDR3 extends over 15 amino acids. V lost 2 bases to trimming and J lost 0 bases, with 10 bases between them. CDR3 region: CASSPEGGPNYGYTF. The CDR3 bases are TGTGCCAGCTCACCAGAGGGAGGGCCTAACTATGGCTACACCTTC.

This chain uses TRBV9 with TRBJ1-1; TRBD1 agrees at 8 bases. Germline V gene lookup returns CDR1 SGDLS and CDR2 YYNGEE. The CDR3 consists of 16 residues. The V gene end was trimmed by 4 bases and the J gene end by 1 base; junction bases not matched to a gene: 9. This CDR3 is CASSPGGQGANTEAFF. DNA of the CDR3: TGTGCCAGCAGCCCAGGAGGACAGGGTGCGAACACTGAAGCTTTCTTT.

The chain combines TRBV2 with TRBJ1-1, with TRBD1 matching over 7 bases. Germline V CDR1 and CDR2: SNHLY, FYNNEI. This CDR3 has 14 residues. Losses at the gene ends were 6 bases for V and 1 base for J; bases not matched to a gene: 5. The CDR3 sequence: CASRGQVPNTEAFF. DNA of the CDR3: TGTGCCAGCAGAGGACAGGTCCCGAACACTGAAGCTTTCTTT.

This clone was seen only once. This rearrangement joins TRBV11-2 to TRBJ1-1; no reliable D call. V gave up 1 base and J gave up 2 bases, with 8 bases separating them. This CDR3 is 14 amino acids long. The V gene's germline CDR1 is SGHAT and CDR2 FQNNGV. The CDR3 coding sequence is TGTGCCAGCAGCTTAGTCGGTGTTAACACTGAAGCTTTCTTT. This codes for CASSLVGVNTEAFF.

This clone was counted between two and nine times. This sequence joins TRBV5-1 and TRBJ2-7; 11 bases are a match to TRBD2. V lost 7 bases and J lost 3; bases outside the gene matches: 9. This CDR3 comprises 15 residues. Germline V gene data show CDR1 as SGHRS and CDR2 as YFSETQ. CDR3 amino acids: CASVPSSGGIYEQYF. The CDR3 coding sequence is TGCGCCAGCGTTCCGTCTAGCGGGGGGATCTACGAGCAGTACTTC. Full variable domain (outside the CDR3, taken from reference TRBV5-1 and TRBJ2-7): KAGVTQTPRYLIKTRGQQVTLSCSPISGHRSVSWYQQTPGQGLQFLFEYFSETQRNKGNFPGRFSGRQFSNSRSEMNVSTLELGDSALYLCASVPSSGGIYEQYFGPGTRLTVT.

V and J are TRBV18 and TRBJ1-2; unclear D gene. Germline lookup yields CDR1 KGHSH and CDR2 LQKENI. V lost 0 bases and J 8 bases, leaving 10 bases between the germline ends. CDR3 length: 13 amino acids. The DNA of the CDR3 is TGTGCCAGCTCACCACCGGTCAGGCGAGGCTACACCTTC. Protein sequence: CASSPPVRRGYTF.

The rearrangement links TRBV5-4 to TRBJ2-6; weak D call: TRBD1 (6 bases). Germline assignment: CDR1 SGHNT and CDR2 YYREEE (reference sequence). The CDR3 consists of 17 residues. V shed 4 bases and J shed 2 bases, with 16 bases lying between them. The CDR3 here is CASSKRDTAPGANVLTF. The CDR3 DNA sequence: TGTGCCAGCAGCAAACGGGACACCGCCCCTGGGGCCAACGTCCTGACTTTC.

This clone has just one count. The chain uses TRBV7-9 and TRBJ1-1; 7 nucleotides agree with TRBD1. CDR1 and CDR2 (germline): SEHNR, FQNEAQ (reference sequence). Germline trimming cut 6 bases from V and 6 bases from J; bases unmatched to any gene: 7. This CDR3 region has 13 residues. This CDR3 is CASRNRTGPEAFF. The DNA for the CDR3 is TGTGCCAGCAGAAACCGGACAGGACCTGAAGCTTTCTTT.

V gene TRBV6-6 combines with J gene TRBJ2-7; D is undetermined. The V end was cut by 2 bases, the J end by 2 bases, with 10 bases between. There are 14 residues in the CDR3. Germline loops: CDR1 MNHNY, CDR2 SVGAGI (reference sequence). This CDR3 reads CASSYMGSTYEQYF. CDR3 nucleotides: TGTGCCAGCAGTTACATGGGCTCAACCTACGAGCAGTACTTC.

The chain recombines TRBV5-1 with TRBJ1-3; no clear D gene. The CDR3 covers 15 residues. The V and J ends lost 1 base and 0 bases respectively, with 8 bases between them. The germline CDR1 and CDR2 sequences are SGHRS and YFSETQ. The CDR3 loop is CASSLSPVSGNTIYF. CDR3 DNA: TGCGCCAGCAGCTTGTCCCCAGTCTCTGGAAACACCATATATTTT.

The chain has TRBV28 and TRBJ2-1, with a possible D match to TRBD1 (6 bases). Trimming cost V 6 bases and J 5 bases, with 17 bases left between them. The CDR3 loop spans 15 amino acids. Germline CDR1 is MDHEN and CDR2 is SYDVKM. CDR3 DNA: TGTGCCAGCAGCTGGGGGCAAATCTTCAACAATGAGCAGTTCTTC. Encoded protein: CASSWGQIFNNEQFF.

The DNA for the CDR3 is TGCGCCAGCAGCCAACTCGGACTAGCGGGGGCAGATACGCAGTATTTT. This sequence encodes CASSQLGLAGADTQYF. The rearrangement joins TRBV4-3 to TRBJ2-3, with 13 bases matching TRBD2. CDR1 and CDR2 (germline): LGHNA, YSLEER. The CDR3 extends over 16 amino acids. V gave up 2 bases and J gave up 4 bases; unmatched junction bases: 3.